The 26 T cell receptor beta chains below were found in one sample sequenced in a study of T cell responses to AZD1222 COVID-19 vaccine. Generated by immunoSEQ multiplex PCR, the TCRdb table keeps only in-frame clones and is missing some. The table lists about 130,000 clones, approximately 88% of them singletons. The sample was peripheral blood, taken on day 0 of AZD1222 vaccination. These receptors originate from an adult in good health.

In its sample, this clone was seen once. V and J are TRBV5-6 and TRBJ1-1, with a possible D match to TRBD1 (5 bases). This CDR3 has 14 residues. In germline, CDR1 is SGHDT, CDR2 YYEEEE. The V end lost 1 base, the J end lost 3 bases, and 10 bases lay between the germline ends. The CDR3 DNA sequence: TGTGCCAGCAGCTTGTTCCGGGGGGACACTGAAGCTTTCTTT. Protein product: CASSLFRGDTEAFF.

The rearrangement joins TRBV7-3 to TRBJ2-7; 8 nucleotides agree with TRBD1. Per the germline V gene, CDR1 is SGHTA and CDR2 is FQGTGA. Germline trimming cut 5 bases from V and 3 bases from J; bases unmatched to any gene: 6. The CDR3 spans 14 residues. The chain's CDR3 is CASSPHGQGYEQYF. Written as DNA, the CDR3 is TGTGCCAGCAGCCCCCATGGACAGGGCTACGAGCAGTACTTC.

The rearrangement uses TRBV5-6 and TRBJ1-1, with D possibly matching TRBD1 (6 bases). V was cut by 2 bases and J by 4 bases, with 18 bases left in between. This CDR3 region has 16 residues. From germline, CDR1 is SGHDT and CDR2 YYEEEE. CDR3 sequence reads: CASSLSPRGEVTEAFF. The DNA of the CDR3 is TGTGCCAGCAGCTTATCCCCAAGGGGGGAAGTCACTGAAGCTTTCTTT.

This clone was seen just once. The CDR3 DNA reads TGCGCCAGCAGTGAGTCTAGGACAGGGTTCGCAGATACGCAGTATTTT. Protein sequence: CASSESRTGFADTQYF. The chain joins TRBV10-1 to TRBJ2-3, with TRBD1 identical over 8 bases. The CDR3 is made up of 16 amino acids. Germline CDR1 is WNHNN and CDR2 is SYGVQD (reference sequence). The ends lost 0 bases at V and 4 bases at J; junction bases unmatched: 6.

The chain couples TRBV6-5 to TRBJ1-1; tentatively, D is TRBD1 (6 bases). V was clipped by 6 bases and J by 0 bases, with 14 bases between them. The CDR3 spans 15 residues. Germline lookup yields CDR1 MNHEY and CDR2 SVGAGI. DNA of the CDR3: TGTGCCAGCAGCCGGACGACAGGTCTGAACACTGAAGCTTTCTTT. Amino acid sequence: CASSRTTGLNTEAFF.

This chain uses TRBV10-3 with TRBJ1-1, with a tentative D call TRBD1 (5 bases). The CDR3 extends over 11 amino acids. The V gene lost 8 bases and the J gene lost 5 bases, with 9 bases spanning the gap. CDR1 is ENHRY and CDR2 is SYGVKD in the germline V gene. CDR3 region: CAIAKGTEAFF. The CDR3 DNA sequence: TGTGCCATCGCCAAGGGGACTGAAGCTTTCTTT.

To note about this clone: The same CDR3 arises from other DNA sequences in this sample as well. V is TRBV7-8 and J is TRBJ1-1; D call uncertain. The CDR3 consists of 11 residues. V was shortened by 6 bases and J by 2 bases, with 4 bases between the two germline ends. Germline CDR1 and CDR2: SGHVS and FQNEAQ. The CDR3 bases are TGTGCCAGCAGTCTTAACACTGAAGCTTTCTTT. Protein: CASSLNTEAFF.

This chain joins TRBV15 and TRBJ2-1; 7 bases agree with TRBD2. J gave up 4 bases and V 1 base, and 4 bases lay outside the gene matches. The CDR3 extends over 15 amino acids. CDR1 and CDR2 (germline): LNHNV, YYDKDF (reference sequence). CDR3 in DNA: TGTGCCACCAGCAGAGGCGGGGGAAAATACAATGAGCAGTTCTTC. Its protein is CATSRGGGKYNEQFF.

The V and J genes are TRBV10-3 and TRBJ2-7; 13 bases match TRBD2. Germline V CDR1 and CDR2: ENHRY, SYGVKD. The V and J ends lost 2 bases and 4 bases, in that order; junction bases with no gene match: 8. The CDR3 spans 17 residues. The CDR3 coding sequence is TGTGCCATCAGTGAGACAGGACTAGCGGGAGCTGCTTACGAGCAGTACTTC. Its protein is CAISETGLAGAAYEQYF.

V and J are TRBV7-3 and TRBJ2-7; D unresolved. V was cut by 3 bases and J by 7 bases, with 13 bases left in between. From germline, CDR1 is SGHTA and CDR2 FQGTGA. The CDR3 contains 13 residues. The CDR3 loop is CASSFQPGREQYF. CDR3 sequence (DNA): TGTGCCAGCAGCTTCCAGCCCGGCCGGGAGCAGTACTTC.

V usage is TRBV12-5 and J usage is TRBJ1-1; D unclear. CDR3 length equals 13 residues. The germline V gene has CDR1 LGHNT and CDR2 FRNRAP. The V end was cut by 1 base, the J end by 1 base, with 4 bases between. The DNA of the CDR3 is TGTGCTAGTGGTTTGGGCGGGAACACTGAAGCTTTCTTT. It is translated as CASGLGGNTEAFF.

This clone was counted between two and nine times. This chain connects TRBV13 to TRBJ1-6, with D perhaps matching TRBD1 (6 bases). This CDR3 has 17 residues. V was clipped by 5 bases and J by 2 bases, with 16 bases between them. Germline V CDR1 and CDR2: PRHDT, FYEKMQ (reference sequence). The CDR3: CASSAGDLGTYNSPLHF. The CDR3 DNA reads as TGTGCCAGCAGCGCAGGGGACTTAGGGACCTATAATTCACCCCTCCACTTT.

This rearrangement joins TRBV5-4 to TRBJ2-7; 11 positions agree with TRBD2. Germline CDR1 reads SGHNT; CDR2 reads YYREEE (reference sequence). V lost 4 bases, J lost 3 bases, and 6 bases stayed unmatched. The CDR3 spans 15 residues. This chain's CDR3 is CASSPVGLADYEQYF. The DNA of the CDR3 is TGTGCCAGCAGCCCCGTGGGACTAGCGGACTACGAGCAGTACTTC.

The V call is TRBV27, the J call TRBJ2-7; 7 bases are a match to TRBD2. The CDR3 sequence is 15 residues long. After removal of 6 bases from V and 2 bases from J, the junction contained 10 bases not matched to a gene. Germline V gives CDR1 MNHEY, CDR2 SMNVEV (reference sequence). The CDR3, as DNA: TGTGCCAGCAGCCGACAGCCGGGGGGAGCCTACGAGCAGTACTTC. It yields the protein CASSRQPGGAYEQYF.

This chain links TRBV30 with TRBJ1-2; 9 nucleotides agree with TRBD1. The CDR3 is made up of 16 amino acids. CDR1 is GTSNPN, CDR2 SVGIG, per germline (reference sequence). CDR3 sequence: CAFEGQGVNGNYGYTF. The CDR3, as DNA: TGTGCTTTCGAGGGACAGGGAGTCAACGGAAACTATGGCTACACCTTC. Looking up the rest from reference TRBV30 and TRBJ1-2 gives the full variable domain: SQTIHQWPATLVQPVGSPLSLECTVEGTSNPNLYWYRQAAGRGLQLLFYSVGIGQISSEVPQNLSASRPQDRQFILSSKKLLLSDSGFYLCAFEGQGVNGNYGYTFGSGTRLTVV.

The CDR3 DNA sequence: TGTGCCAGCAGTTTGTGGACTGAGAACACTGAAGCTTTCTTT. Encoded protein: CASSLWTENTEAFF. The chain joins TRBV28 to TRBJ1-1; no clear D gene. Between the trimmed V and J ends, which lost 3 bases and 1 base, there was a span of 9 bases. This CDR3 is built from 14 residues. CDR1 is MDHEN, CDR2 SYDVKM, per germline.

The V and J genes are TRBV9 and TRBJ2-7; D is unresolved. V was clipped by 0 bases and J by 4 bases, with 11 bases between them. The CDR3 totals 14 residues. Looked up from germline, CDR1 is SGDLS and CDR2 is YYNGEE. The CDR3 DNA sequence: TGTGCCAGCAGCGTAGGGGCTGTTAAATACGAGCAGTACTTC. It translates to CASSVGAVKYEQYF. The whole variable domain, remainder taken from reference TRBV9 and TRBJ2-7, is DSGVTQTPKHLITATGQRVTLRCSPRSGDLSVYWYQQSLDQGLQFLIQYYNGEERAKGNILERFSAQQFPDLHSELNLSSLELGDSALYFCASSVGAVKYEQYFGPGTRLTVT.

For the CDR3, the DNA is TGTGCCAGCAGCACCCCGGGACAGGTCCCAGCCCTCCACTTT. Its protein is CASSTPGQVPALHF. The chain combines TRBV28 with TRBJ1-6; TRBD1 matches 8 bases. The germline gives CDR1 MDHEN, CDR2 SYDVKM. Trimming took 6 bases from V and 14 from J; bases not matched to a gene: 12. The CDR3 runs 14 residues.

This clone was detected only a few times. Here the CDR3 DNA reads TGTGCCAGCAGTGACTCACTAGCGGGAGCCGGGGAGCTGTTTTTT. Translated, it gives CASSDSLAGAGELFF. The chain joins TRBV6-4 to TRBJ2-2, with 11 positions matching TRBD2. CDR1 and CDR2 from the germline V gene are MRHNA and SNTAGT. This CDR3 is 15 amino acids long. Losses at the gene ends were 0 bases for V and 6 bases for J; bases not matched to a gene: 0.

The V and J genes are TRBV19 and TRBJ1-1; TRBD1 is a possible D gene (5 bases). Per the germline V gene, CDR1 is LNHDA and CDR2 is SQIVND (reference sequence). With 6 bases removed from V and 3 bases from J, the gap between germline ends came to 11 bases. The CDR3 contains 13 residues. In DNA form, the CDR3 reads TGTGCCAGTAGAAAGGGGCTGGACACTGAAGCTTTCTTT. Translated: CASRKGLDTEAFF.

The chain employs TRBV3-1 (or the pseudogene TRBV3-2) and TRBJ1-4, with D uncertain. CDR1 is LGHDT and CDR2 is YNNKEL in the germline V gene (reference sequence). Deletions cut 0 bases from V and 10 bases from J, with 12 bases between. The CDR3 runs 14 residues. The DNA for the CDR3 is TGTGCCAGCAGCCAAGAATTTGGATCCGGAAAACTGTTTTTT. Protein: CASSQEFGSGKLFF.

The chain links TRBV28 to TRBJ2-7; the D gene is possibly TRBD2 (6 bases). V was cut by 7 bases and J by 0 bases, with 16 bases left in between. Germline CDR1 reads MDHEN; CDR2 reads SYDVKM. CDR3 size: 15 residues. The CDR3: CASNPNRESSYEQYF. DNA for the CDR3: TGTGCCAGCAACCCCAACCGGGAGAGCTCCTACGAGCAGTACTTC. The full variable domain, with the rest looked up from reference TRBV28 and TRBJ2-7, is DVKVTQSSRYLVKRTGEKVFLECVQDMDHENMFWYRQDPGLGLRLIYFSYDVKMKEKGDIPEGYSVSREKKERFSLILESASTNQTSMYLCASNPNRESSYEQYFGPGTRLTVT.

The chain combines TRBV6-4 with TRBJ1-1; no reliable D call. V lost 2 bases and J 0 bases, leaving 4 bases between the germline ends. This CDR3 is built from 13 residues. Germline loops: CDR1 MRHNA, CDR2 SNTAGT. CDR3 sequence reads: CASSDDMNTEAFF. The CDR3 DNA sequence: TGTGCCAGCAGTGACGACATGAACACTGAAGCTTTCTTT.

The CDR3 nucleotides are TGTGCCAGCAGTGGGGACAGGGTCCCCCCCGTGGAGCAGTACTTC. Amino acids: CASSGDRVPPVEQYF. V is TRBV2 and J is TRBJ2-7; 9 positions match TRBD1. Germline CDR1 is SNHLY and CDR2 is FYNNEI. J lost 7 bases, V lost 4 bases, and 11 bases had no gene match. The CDR3 consists of 15 residues.

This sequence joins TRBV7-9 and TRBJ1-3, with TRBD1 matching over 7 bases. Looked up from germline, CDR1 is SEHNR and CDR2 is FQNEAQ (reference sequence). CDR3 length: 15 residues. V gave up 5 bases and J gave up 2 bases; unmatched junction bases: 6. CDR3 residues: CASSLTGVTGNTIYF. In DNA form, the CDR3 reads TGTGCCAGCAGCCTCACAGGGGTTACTGGAAACACCATATATTTT.

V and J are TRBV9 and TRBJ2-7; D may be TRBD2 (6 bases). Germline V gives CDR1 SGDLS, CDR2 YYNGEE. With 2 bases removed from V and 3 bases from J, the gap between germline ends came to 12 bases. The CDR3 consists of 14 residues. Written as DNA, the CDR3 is TGTGCCAGCAGCGTCGGTGGCGGGGACTACGAGCAGTACTTC. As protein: CASSVGGGDYEQYF. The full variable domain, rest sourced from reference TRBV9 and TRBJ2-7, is DSGVTQTPKHLITATGQRVTLRCSPRSGDLSVYWYQQSLDQGLQFLIQYYNGEERAKGNILERFSAQQFPDLHSELNLSSLELGDSALYFCASSVGGGDYEQYFGPGTRLTVT.